This TCR beta chain derives from a study of blood T cells in healthy people across ages. With a J-beta primer mix and a sample-barcoded 5' primer, a second PCR ran about 6 to 11 cycles. Each of the samples gave a minimum of 3 million paired-end reads that contained CDR3. Using its own MiXCR run on the 5' RACE reads, TCRdb lists one record per CDR3 protein. The sample yields around 600,000 distinct CDR3 sequences, roughly 48% seen once. V lost 8 bases, J lost 0 bases, and 12 bases stayed unmatched. CDR3 size: 17 residues. This clonotype was seen a handful of times. Specimen: blood. The sequence came from a man aged 80 or over in good health. The chain couples TRBV12-3 or TRBV12-4 to TRBJ1-2, with 10 bases lining up with TRBD1. CDR3 bases: TGTGCCAGCTCCTCCGGGACAGGGGCGTCAGCTAACTATGGCTACACCTTC. It is translated as CASSSGTGASANYGYTF.